A single sample is the source of the 16 T cell receptor beta chains below, sequenced in a study of shared clonotypes between healthy human individuals. TCRdb's copy holds only in-frame clones and misses some; the assay was immunoSEQ multiplex PCR. The sample includes 1,400,000 or so clones, approximately 98.5% of them seen just once. What was sequenced was naive CD4+ T cells sorted from blood. This sample's subset: CD45RA+ positively selected. These receptors were taken from a man aged 25 to 45 in good health.

V is TRBV7-8 and J is TRBJ1-5; a possible D gene is TRBD1 (6 bases). The CDR3 has 15 residues. Germline V CDR1 and CDR2: SGHVS, FQNEAQ. Trimming took 1 base from V and 4 from J, leaving 11 bases between them. The CDR3 region has the DNA TGTGCCAGCAGCTTAGGCGGGACAATAAATCAGCCCCAGCATTTT. Its protein product is CASSLGGTINQPQHF.

The J gene is TRBJ1-5, the V gene TRBV18; a possible D gene is TRBD1 (5 bases). V gave up 2 bases and J gave up 7 bases, with 9 bases separating them. CDR3 length: 13 residues. The germline gives CDR1 KGHSH, CDR2 LQKENI. The DNA of the CDR3 is TGTGCCAGCTCACCAGCCCAGGGCCAGCCCCAGCATTTT. Translating gives CASSPAQGQPQHF.

The rearrangement links TRBV7-9 to TRBJ1-1; D ambiguous. The CDR3 totals 13 residues. Germline V gene data show CDR1 as SEHNR and CDR2 as FQNEAQ (reference sequence). Trimming took 5 bases from V and 3 from J, leaving 10 bases between them. The CDR3 bases are TGTGCCAGCAGCCAAGTTTTCGACACTGAAGCTTTCTTT. It codes for CASSQVFDTEAFF.

The chain carries TRBV6-6 and TRBJ2-1, with TRBD2 identical over 10 bases. This CDR3 is built from 15 residues. CDR1 is MNHNY and CDR2 is SVGAGI in the germline V gene (reference sequence). J was trimmed by 2 bases and V by 6 bases; bases with no gene match: 4. The CDR3 region is CASRSLAGAYNEQFF. Here the CDR3 DNA reads TGTGCCAGCAGGTCCCTAGCGGGAGCCTACAATGAGCAGTTCTTC.

The V and J genes are TRBV6-1 and TRBJ2-5, with TRBD2 matching 10 bases. The CDR3 runs 18 residues. Per germline, CDR1 MNHNS and CDR2 SASEGT. Trimming at V came to 4 bases and at J to 5 bases, leaving 16 bases not matched to a gene. The CDR3 loop reads CASSAPSLAGVGGETQYF. The CDR3 nucleotides read TGTGCCAGCAGTGCCCCCTCGCTAGCGGGAGTAGGTGGGGAGACCCAGTACTTC.

This clone was detected a few times. This chain joins TRBV14 and TRBJ1-1; D might be TRBD1 (5 bases). V dropped 1 base and J dropped 0 bases, with 9 bases sitting between them. CDR3 length: 15 residues. The germline V gene has CDR1 SGHDN and CDR2 FVKESK. The CDR3 is CASSQGGALNTEAFF. In DNA, the CDR3 is TGTGCCAGCAGCCAAGGAGGGGCATTGAACACTGAAGCTTTCTTT.

The chain is built from TRBV5-1 and TRBJ2-1; no clear D gene. The V end was cut by 4 bases, the J end by 0 bases, with 11 bases between. This CDR3 spans 15 amino acids. CDR1 is SGHRS and CDR2 is YFSETQ in the germline V gene. This CDR3 reads CASSTPGSSYNEQFF. CDR3 in DNA: TGCGCCAGCAGCACACCAGGAAGCTCCTACAATGAGCAGTTCTTC.

On this clone: This sample also contains other DNA sequences that code for the same CDR3. The CDR3 protein is CASSPGTDTQYF. CDR3 sequence (DNA): TGTGCCAGCAGTCCAGGGACAGATACGCAGTATTTT. The chain is built from TRBV6-6 and TRBJ2-3, with a possible D match to TRBD1 (5 bases). Trimming shortened V by 5 bases and J by 3 bases, and 6 bases separated the two germline ends. Looked up from germline, CDR1 is MNHNY and CDR2 is SVGAGI (reference sequence). CDR3 length: 12 residues.

Points on this clone: Other DNA sequences in this sample translate to the same CDR3. The chain combines TRBV28 with TRBJ1-1, with TRBD1 identical over 9 bases. Losses at the gene ends were 5 bases for V and 5 bases for J; bases not matched to a gene: 6. The CDR3 runs 14 residues. CDR1 is MDHEN, CDR2 SYDVKM, per germline. CDR3 sequence reads: CASSRDRVVTEAFF. In DNA form, the CDR3 reads TGTGCCAGCAGTCGGGACAGGGTAGTGACTGAAGCTTTCTTT.

V is TRBV5-1 and J is TRBJ2-3, with 11 bases aligning to TRBD2. The length of the CDR3 is 16 residues. The junction had 8 bases not matched to a gene; V was cut back by 4 bases and J by 4 bases. Germline assignment: CDR1 SGHRS and CDR2 YFSETQ. The CDR3 loop reads CASSQGTSGSSDTQYF. The CDR3 DNA follows: TGCGCCAGCAGCCAGGGCACTAGCGGGAGTTCAGATACGCAGTATTTT.

This clone was seen a handful of times. V gene TRBV29-1 combines with J gene TRBJ2-2; no firm D call. There are 12 residues in the CDR3. V lost 6 bases and J 6 bases, leaving 11 bases between the germline ends. Germline V gives CDR1 SQVTM, CDR2 ANQGSEA. The CDR3 nucleotides read TGCAGCGTGTCCACAGTGTCCGGGGAGCTGTTTTTT. This gives the protein CSVSTVSGELFF.

The V gene is TRBV5-1, the J gene TRBJ2-3; maybe TRBD1 (6 bases). The CDR3 is made up of 18 amino acids. Trimming removed 0 bases at V and 2 bases at J, with 19 bases between. Germline CDR1 and CDR2: SGHRS and YFSETQ. The CDR3 nucleotides are TGCGCCAGCAGCTTGGTGGGCTTAACAGGGTCGAACACAGATACGCAGTATTTT. The encoded protein is CASSLVGLTGSNTDTQYF.

The table lists this clone with a count of one. For the CDR3, the DNA is TGCGCCAGCAGAACCTACGCCGGGGGGACCCAGTACTTC. Amino acids: CASRTYAGGTQYF. V is TRBV23-1 and J is TRBJ2-5, with a tentative D call TRBD2 (6 bases). TRBV23-1 is marked as an open reading frame, function uncertain. The CDR3 totals 13 residues. V lost 6 bases and J lost 7, with 15 bases in between.

The rearrangement joins TRBV5-1 to TRBJ2-1, with 8 bases identical to TRBD2. V shed 4 bases and J 8 bases; nucleotides not matched to a gene: 8. Germline CDR1 SGHRS, CDR2 YFSETQ. CDR3 length: 14 amino acids. DNA for the CDR3: TGCGCCAGCAGCCGATCCGGGACTAGTGATGAGCAGTTCTTC. Its translation: CASSRSGTSDEQFF.

The rearrangement joins TRBV5-6 to TRBJ2-1; 13 bases fit TRBD2. The CDR3 has 15 amino acids. Germline V gives CDR1 SGHDT, CDR2 YYEEEE. Trimming removed 0 bases from V and 7 bases from J; junction bases left unmatched: 1. CDR3 sequence reads: CASSLGLAGGNEQFF. The CDR3, as DNA: TGTGCCAGCAGCTTGGGACTAGCGGGAGGAAATGAGCAGTTCTTC.

This chain links TRBV9 with TRBJ2-3; D is perhaps TRBD1 or TRBD2 (5 bases each). In germline, CDR1 is SGDLS, CDR2 YYNGEE. V was shortened by 3 bases and J by 6 bases, with 14 bases between the two germline ends. This CDR3 spans 14 amino acids. CDR3 loop: CASSAHPGTDTQYF. CDR3 nucleotide sequence: TGTGCCAGCAGCGCCCATCCCGGGACCGATACGCAGTATTTT.